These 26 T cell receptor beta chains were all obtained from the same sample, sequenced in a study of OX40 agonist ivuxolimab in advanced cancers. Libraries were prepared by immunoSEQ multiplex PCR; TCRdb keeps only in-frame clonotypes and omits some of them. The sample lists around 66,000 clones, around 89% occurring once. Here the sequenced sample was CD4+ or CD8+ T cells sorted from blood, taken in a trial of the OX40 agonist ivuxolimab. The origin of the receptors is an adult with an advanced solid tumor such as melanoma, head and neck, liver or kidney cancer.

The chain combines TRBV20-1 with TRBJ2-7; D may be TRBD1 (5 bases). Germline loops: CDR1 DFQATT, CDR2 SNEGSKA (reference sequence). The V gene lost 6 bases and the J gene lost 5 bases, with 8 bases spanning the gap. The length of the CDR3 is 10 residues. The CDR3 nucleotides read TGCAGTGCCTCAGGGAACGAGCAGTACTTC. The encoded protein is CSASGNEQYF.

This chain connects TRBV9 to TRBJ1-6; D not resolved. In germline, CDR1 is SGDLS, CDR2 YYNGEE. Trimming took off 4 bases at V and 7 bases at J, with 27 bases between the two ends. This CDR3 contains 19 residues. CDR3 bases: TGTGCCAGCAGCAGAACTTCCCGGGCCTCAACTTCGGAGAATTCACCCCTCCACTTT. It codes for CASSRTSRASTSENSPLHF.

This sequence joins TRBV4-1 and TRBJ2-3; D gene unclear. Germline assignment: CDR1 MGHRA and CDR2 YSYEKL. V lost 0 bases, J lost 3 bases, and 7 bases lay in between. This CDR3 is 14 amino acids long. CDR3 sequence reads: CASSQDRFTDTQYF. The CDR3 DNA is TGCGCCAGCAGCCAAGATCGATTTACAGATACGCAGTATTTT.

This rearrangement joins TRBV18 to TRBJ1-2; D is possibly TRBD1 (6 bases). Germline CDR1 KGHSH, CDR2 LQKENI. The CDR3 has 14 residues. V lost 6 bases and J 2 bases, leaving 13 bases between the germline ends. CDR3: CASSMTGSNYGYTF. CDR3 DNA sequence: TGTGCCAGCTCTATGACAGGTTCCAACTATGGCTACACCTTC.

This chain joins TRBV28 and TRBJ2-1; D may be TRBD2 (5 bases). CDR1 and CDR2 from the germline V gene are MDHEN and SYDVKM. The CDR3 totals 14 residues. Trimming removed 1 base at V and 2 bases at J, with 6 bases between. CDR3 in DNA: TGTGCCAGCAGTTTATCGGGAACCTACAATGAGCAGTTCTTC. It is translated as CASSLSGTYNEQFF.

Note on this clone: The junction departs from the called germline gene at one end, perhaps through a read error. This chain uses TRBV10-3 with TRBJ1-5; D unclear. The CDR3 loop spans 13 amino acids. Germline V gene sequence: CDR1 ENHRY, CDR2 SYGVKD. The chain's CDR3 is CAINEREGQPQHF. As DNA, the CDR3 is TGTGCCATCAATGAGAGGGAGGGACAGCCCCAGCATTTT.

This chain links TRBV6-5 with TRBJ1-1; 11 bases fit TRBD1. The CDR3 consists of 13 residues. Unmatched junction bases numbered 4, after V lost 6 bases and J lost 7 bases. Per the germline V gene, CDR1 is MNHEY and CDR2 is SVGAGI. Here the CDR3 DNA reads TGTGCCAGCAGCCAGGGACAGGGGGGTGAAGCTTTCTTT. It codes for CASSQGQGGEAFF.

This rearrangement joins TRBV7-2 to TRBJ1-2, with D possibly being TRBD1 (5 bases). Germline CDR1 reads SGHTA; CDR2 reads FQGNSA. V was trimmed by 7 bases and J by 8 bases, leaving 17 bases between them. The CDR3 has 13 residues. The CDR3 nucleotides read TGTGCCAGCACCGACGGGACTGACTGGGGCTACACCTTC. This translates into CASTDGTDWGYTF.

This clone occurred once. For the CDR3, the DNA is TGTGCCAGCAGCCCAGTAGGGGGTGAAAAACTGTTTTTT. It codes for CASSPVGGEKLFF. The chain employs TRBV7-3 and TRBJ1-4; D might be TRBD1 (6 bases). This CDR3 is built from 13 residues. CDR1 SGHTA and CDR2 FQGTGA come from the germline V gene. With 5 bases removed from V and 7 bases from J, the gap between germline ends came to 11 bases.

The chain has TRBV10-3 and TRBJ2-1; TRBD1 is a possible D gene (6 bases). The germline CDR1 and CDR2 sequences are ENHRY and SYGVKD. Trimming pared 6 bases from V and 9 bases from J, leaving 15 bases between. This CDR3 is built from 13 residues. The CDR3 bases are TGTGCCATCAGATTATTGACAGGCGGTGAGCAGTTCTTC. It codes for CAIRLLTGGEQFF.

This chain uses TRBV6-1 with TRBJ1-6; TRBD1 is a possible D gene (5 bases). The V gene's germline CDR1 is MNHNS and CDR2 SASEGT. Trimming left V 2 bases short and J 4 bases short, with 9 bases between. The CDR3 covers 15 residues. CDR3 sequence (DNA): TGTGCCAGCAGTGAACCAGGGTATTATAATTCACCCCTCCACTTT. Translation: CASSEPGYYNSPLHF.

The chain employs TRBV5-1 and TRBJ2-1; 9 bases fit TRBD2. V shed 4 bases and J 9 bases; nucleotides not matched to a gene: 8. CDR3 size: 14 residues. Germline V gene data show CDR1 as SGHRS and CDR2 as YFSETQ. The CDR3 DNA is TGCGCCAGCAGCCCGGGTAGCGGGGGCGGTGAGCAGTTCTTC. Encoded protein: CASSPGSGGGEQFF.

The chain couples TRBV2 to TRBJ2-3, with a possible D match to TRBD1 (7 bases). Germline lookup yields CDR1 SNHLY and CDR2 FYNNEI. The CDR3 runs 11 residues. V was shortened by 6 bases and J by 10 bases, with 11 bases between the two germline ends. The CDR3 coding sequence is TGTGCCAGCAGGGGGGGACAGCCGCAGTATTTT. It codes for CASRGGQPQYF. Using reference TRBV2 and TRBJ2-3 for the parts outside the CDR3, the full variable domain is EPEVTQTPSHQVTQMGQEVILRCVPISNHLYFYWYRQILGQKVEFLVSFYNNEISEKSEIFDDQFSVERPDGSNFTLKIRSTKLEDSAMYFCASRGGQPQYFGPGTRLTVL.

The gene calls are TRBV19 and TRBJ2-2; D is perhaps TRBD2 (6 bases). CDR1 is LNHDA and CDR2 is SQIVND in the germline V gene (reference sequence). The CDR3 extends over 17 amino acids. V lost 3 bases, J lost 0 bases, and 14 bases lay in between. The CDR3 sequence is CASSISAGFTNTGELFF. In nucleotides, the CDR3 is TGTGCCAGTAGTATTTCGGCGGGATTTACGAACACCGGGGAGCTGTTTTTT.

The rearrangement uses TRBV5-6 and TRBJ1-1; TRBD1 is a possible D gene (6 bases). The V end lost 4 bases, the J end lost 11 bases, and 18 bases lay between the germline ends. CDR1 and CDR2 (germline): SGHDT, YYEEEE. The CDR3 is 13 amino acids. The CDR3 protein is CASSTLRTGLAFF. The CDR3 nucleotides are TGTGCCAGCAGCACACTACGCACAGGGTTGGCTTTCTTT.

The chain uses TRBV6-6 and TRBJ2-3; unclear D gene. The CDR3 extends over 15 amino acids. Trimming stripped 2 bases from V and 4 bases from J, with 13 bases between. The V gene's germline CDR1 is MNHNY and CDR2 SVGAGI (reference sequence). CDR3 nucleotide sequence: TGTGCCAGCAGTTACCGACGGAGAATAGCAGATACGCAGTATTTT. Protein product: CASSYRRRIADTQYF.

The CDR3 nucleotides are TGCGCCAGCAGCTTGTACGGCAATGAGCAGTTCTTC. This gives the protein CASSLYGNEQFF. The genes are TRBV5-1 and TRBJ2-1, with D hard to call. This CDR3 has 12 residues. From germline, CDR1 is SGHRS and CDR2 YFSETQ. Trimming left V 1 base short and J 6 bases short, with 5 bases between.

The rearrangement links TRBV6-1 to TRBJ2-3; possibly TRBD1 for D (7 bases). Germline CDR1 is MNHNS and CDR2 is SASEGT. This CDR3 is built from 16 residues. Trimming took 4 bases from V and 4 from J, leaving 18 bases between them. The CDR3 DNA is TGTGCCAGCAGTGTTAGCTTCGACAGGGAGGCAGATACGCAGTATTTT. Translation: CASSVSFDREADTQYF.

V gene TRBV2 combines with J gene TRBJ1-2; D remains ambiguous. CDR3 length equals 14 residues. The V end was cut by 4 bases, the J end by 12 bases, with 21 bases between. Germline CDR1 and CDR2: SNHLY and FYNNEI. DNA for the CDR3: TGTGCCAGCAGTGTTTCGGACTGGGATGGGTTTCACACCTTC. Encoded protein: CASSVSDWDGFHTF.

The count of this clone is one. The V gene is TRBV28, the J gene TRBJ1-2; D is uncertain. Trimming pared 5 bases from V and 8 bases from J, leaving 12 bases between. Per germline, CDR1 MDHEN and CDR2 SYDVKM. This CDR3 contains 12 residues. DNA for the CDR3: TGTGCCAGCAGTCCACCCTTGGGAGGCTACACCTTC. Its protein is CASSPPLGGYTF.

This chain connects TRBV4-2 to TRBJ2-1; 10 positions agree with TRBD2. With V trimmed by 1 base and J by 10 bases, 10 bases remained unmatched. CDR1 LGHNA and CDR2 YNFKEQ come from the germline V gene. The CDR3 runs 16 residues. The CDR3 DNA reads TGTGCCAGCAGCCAAGGATCTAGCGGGGGTGAAGGCGAGCAGTTCTTC. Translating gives CASSQGSSGGEGEQFF.

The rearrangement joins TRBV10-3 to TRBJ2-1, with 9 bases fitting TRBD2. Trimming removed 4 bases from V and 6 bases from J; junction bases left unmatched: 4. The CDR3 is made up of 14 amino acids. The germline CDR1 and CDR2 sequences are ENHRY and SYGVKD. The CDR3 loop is CAISVGSGGNEQFF. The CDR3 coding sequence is TGTGCCATCAGTGTCGGTAGCGGGGGCAATGAGCAGTTCTTC.

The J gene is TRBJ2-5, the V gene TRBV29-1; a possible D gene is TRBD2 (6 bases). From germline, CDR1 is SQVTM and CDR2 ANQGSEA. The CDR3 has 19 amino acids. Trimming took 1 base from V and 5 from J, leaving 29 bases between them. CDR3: CSVEGIDGGAPLAGETQYF. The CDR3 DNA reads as TGCAGCGTTGAAGGGATCGACGGAGGGGCACCTCTTGCGGGGGAGACCCAGTACTTC. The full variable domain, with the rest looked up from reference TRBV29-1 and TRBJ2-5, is SAVISQKPSRDICQRGTSLTIQCQVDSQVTMMFWYRQQPGQSLTLIATANQGSEATYESGFVIDKFPISRPNLTFSTLTVSNMSPEDSSIYLCSVEGIDGGAPLAGETQYFGPGTRLLVL.

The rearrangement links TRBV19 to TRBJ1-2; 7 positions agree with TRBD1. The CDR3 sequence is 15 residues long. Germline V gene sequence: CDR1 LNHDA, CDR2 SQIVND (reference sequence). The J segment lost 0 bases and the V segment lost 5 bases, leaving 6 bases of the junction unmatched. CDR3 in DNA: TGTGCCAGTAGTTCACGCGGACAGGCTAACTATGGCTACACCTTC. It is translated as CASSSRGQANYGYTF. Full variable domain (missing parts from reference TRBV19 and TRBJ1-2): DGGITQSPKYLFRKEGQNVTLSCEQNLNHDAMYWYRQDPGQGLRLIYYSQIVNDFQKGDIAEGYSVSREKKESFPLTVTSAQKNPTAFYLCASSSRGQANYGYTFGSGTRLTVV.

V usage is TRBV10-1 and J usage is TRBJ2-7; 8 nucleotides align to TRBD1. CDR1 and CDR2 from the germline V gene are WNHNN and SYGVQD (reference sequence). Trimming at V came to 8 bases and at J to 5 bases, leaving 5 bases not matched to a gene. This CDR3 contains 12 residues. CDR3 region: CASWDRPNEQYF. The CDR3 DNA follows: TGCGCCAGCTGGGACAGGCCAAACGAGCAGTACTTC.

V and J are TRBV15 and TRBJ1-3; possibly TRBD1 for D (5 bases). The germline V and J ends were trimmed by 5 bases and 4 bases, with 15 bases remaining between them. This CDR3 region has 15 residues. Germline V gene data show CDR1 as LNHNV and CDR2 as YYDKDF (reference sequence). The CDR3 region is CATSPGRGKGNTIYF. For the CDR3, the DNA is TGTGCCACCAGCCCCGGGCGGGGGAAGGGAAACACCATATATTTT.